This entry features one T cell receptor beta chain sequence. The sample is drawn from a study of Graves' ophthalmopathy and Graves' hyperthyroidism. The CDR3 is 17 residues long. V lost 5 bases, J lost 3 bases, and 11 bases stayed unmatched. CDR1 LNHDA and CDR2 SQIVND come from the germline V gene (reference sequence). Amplification of TCR beta CDR3 regions used RNA transcripts. RT-PCR in the first round used HTBI primers; a second-round multiplex PCR followed. TCRdb called the multiplex PCR reads again in MiXCR, with one record for every CDR3 protein. Of hundreds of thousands of distinct CDR3 sequences listed, 20% to 25% are singletons.

The sequenced sample consisted of peripheral blood. The source of this sequence is a woman between 18 and 29 years old with stable Graves' hyperthyroidism. Some clones in this sample may be carry-over from other donors' samples. The chain combines TRBV19 with TRBJ2-2; TRBD1 agrees at 8 bases. The CDR3 spells CASSPTQGGSDTGELFF. The CDR3 bases are TGTGCCAGTAGTCCTACACAGGGGGGTTCGGACACCGGGGAGCTGTTTTTT.